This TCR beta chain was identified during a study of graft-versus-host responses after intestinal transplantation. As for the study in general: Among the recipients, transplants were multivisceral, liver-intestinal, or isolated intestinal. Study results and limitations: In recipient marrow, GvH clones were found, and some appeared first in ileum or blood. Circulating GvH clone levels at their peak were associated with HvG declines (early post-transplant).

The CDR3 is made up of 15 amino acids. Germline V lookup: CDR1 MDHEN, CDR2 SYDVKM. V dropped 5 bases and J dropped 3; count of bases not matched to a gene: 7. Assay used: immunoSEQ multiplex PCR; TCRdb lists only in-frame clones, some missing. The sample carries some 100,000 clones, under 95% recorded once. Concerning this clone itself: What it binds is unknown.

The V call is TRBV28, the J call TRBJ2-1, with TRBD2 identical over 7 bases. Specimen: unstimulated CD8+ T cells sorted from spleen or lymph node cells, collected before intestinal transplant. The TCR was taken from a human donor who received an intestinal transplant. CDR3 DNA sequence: TGTGCCAGCAGTCGACCGGGAGGATACTACAATGAGCAGTTCTTC. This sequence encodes CASSRPGGYYNEQFF. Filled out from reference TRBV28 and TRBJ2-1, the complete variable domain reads DVKVTQSSRYLVKRTGEKVFLECVQDMDHENMFWYRQDPGLGLRLIYFSYDVKMKEKGDIPEGYSVSREKKERFSLILESASTNQTSMYLCASSRPGGYYNEQFFGPGTRLTVL.